The 23 T cell receptor beta chains given below trace back to one sample, sequenced in a study of blood T cells in healthy people across ages. A second PCR, run for roughly 7 to 12 cycles, used a sample-barcoded 5' primer plus a J-beta primer mix. Using its own MiXCR run on the 5' RACE reads, TCRdb lists one record per CDR3 protein. The sample holds 1 million or so distinct CDR3 sequences, less than 50% seen once. The sequenced sample was blood. The receptor set was obtained from a woman aged 55 to 70 in good health.

J is TRBJ2-1 and V is TRBV5-1; perhaps TRBD2 as D (5 bases). This CDR3 is built from 16 residues. The V end was cut by 6 bases, the J end by 6 bases, with 22 bases between. In germline, CDR1 is SGHRS, CDR2 YFSETQ. CDR3 sequence (DNA): TGCGCCAGCACCCTCACTAGTGGAGCCATCCCCAATGAGCAGTTCTTC. Its protein is CASTLTSGAIPNEQFF.

The CDR3 region is CSARLTARTEAFF. The DNA for the CDR3 is TGCAGTGCTAGACTGACAGCTCGCACTGAAGCTTTCTTT. The rearrangement uses TRBV20-1 and TRBJ1-1; tentative D call: TRBD1 (5 bases). The CDR3 runs 13 residues. The germline V gene encodes CDR1 DFQATT and CDR2 SNEGSKA (reference sequence). Between the trimmed V and J ends, which lost 2 bases and 4 bases, there was a span of 11 bases.

The chain is built from TRBV7-9 and TRBJ1-3, with TRBD1 as a possible D gene (5 bases). The V end lost 5 bases, the J end lost 3 bases, and 14 bases lay between the germline ends. CDR1 is SEHNR, CDR2 FQNEAQ, per germline (reference sequence). This CDR3 has 15 residues. The CDR3, as DNA: TGTGCCAGCAGCCCGACAGCTAAGATTGGAAACACCATATATTTT. Translating gives CASSPTAKIGNTIYF.

The sample holds a few counts of this clonotype. The junction differs from germline at one of its ends, possibly a read error. The chain has TRBV3-1 and TRBJ2-7; D not certain. CDR1 LGHDT and CDR2 YNNKEL come from the germline V gene (reference sequence). The length of the CDR3 is 15 residues. CDR3 amino acids: CASSQAPRSSYEQYF. The CDR3 coding sequence is TGCGCCAGCAGCCAAGCCCCTAGGAGCTCCTACGAGCAGTACTTC.

V and J are TRBV4-1 and TRBJ1-1; 7 nucleotides match TRBD1. The CDR3 is 15 amino acids. The J segment lost 1 base and the V segment lost 5 bases, leaving 7 bases of the junction unmatched. Germline loops: CDR1 MGHRA, CDR2 YSYEKL. The CDR3 DNA sequence: TGCGCCAGCAGCTACCGGACAGGTCGGAACACTGAAGCTTTCTTT. Encoded protein: CASSYRTGRNTEAFF.

This clonotype showed up just a few times. The chain links TRBV20-1 to TRBJ2-1, with D maybe TRBD2 (6 bases). The tail of the sequence fits TRBJ2-7 better, so the J call may be wrong. CDR3 length: 14 amino acids. The germline V gene has CDR1 DFQATT and CDR2 SNEGSKA (reference sequence). CDR3 region: CSARDVGLHNEQYF. In DNA, the CDR3 is TGCAGTGCTAGAGATGTGGGACTCCACAATGAGCAGTACTTC.

This clonotype came up many times. This sequence joins TRBV10-3 and TRBJ2-5; no firm D call. This CDR3 contains 11 residues. The germline V gene has CDR1 ENHRY and CDR2 SYGVKD. Trimming left V 4 bases short and J 3 bases short, with 3 bases between. The CDR3 here is CAISGEETQYF. The CDR3 bases are TGTGCCATCAGTGGAGAAGAGACCCAGTACTTC.

The J gene is TRBJ2-3, the V gene TRBV7-2; TRBD1 aligns across 7 bases. The CDR3 has 14 amino acids. V shed 2 bases and J 3 bases; nucleotides not matched to a gene: 2. The germline V gene has CDR1 SGHTA and CDR2 FQGNSA. The DNA for the CDR3 is TGTGCCAGCAGCTTACAACAGGGGACAGATACGCAGTATTTT. Translating gives CASSLQQGTDTQYF.

A word on this clonotype: This may come from a read error, since a much larger clone is one base off. The chain employs TRBV29-1 and TRBJ2-7; D perhaps matches TRBD2 (5 bases). With 3 bases removed from V and 7 bases from J, the gap between germline ends came to 10 bases. CDR1 is SQVTM and CDR2 is ANQGSEA in the germline V gene. CDR3 length equals 11 residues. The CDR3 reads CSVEVRDEQYF. CDR3 nucleotides: TGCAGCGTTGAGGTGAGGGATGAGCAGTACTTC.

This chain joins TRBV6-5 and TRBJ2-7; D is possibly TRBD1 (5 bases). The CDR3 length is 14 residues. Trimming removed 2 bases from V and 5 bases from J, with 13 bases in between. Per the germline V gene, CDR1 is MNHEY and CDR2 is SVGAGI. The CDR3 sequence is CASSYTDIANEQYF. CDR3 in DNA: TGTGCCAGCAGTTACACGGACATCGCGAACGAGCAGTACTTC.

There are a few counts of this clonotype. The chain recombines TRBV11-2 with TRBJ2-5; D could derive from TRBD1 or TRBD2 (5 bases each). The CDR3 runs to 16 residues. Trimming left V 4 bases short and J 2 bases short, with 17 bases between. Germline CDR1 is SGHAT and CDR2 is FQNNGV. CDR3 bases: TGTGCCAGCAGCTCAGGGACGCGGATAGGACAAGAGACCCAGTACTTC. It is translated as CASSSGTRIGQETQYF.

This clonotype occurred once. The chain is built from TRBV2 and TRBJ2-3; the D gene is possibly TRBD1 (6 bases). The germline gives CDR1 SNHLY, CDR2 FYNNEI. The CDR3 totals 15 residues. V gave up 6 bases and J gave up 0 bases, with 13 bases separating them. The CDR3 loop is CASRGWGLSTDTQYF. CDR3 coding DNA: TGTGCCAGCAGGGGCTGGGGGCTTAGCACAGATACGCAGTATTTT.

This clonotype was observed a few times. The rearrangement links TRBV10-3 to TRBJ2-7; 9 positions match TRBD2. The CDR3 runs to 15 residues. V lost 1 base to trimming and J lost 3 bases; unmatched junction nucleotides: 4. CDR1 and CDR2 (germline): ENHRY, SYGVKD. The CDR3 DNA follows: TGTGCCATCAGTGAGTGGTCTAGCGGGGACTACGAGCAGTACTTC. Translation gives CAISEWSSGDYEQYF.

The chain joins TRBV29-1 to TRBJ2-5, with a tentative D call TRBD2 (6 bases). V lost 4 bases and J 5 bases, leaving 11 bases between the germline ends. There are 12 residues in the CDR3. CDR1 SQVTM and CDR2 ANQGSEA come from the germline V gene. The DNA for the CDR3 is TGCAGCGTTGCTAGCGCCACCGAGACCCAGTACTTC. Protein product: CSVASATETQYF.

This clonotype has more than one count but fewer than ten. This chain links TRBV20-1 with TRBJ2-5; the D gene is possibly TRBD1 (6 bases). Germline-derived CDR1 and CDR2 are DFQATT and SNEGSKA (reference sequence). V gave up 0 bases and J gave up 1 base, with 15 bases separating them. This CDR3 contains 16 residues. The CDR3 loop reads CSARDRGNSTQETQYF. Written as DNA, the CDR3 is TGCAGTGCTAGAGATAGGGGGAACAGTACCCAAGAGACCCAGTACTTC.

The J gene is TRBJ2-2, the V gene TRBV5-6; no clear D gene. CDR3 length equals 14 residues. CDR1 is SGHDT and CDR2 is YYEEEE in the germline V gene. Trimming shortened V by 1 base and J by 4 bases, and 8 bases separated the two germline ends. CDR3: CASSLPEITGELFF. The DNA for the CDR3 is TGTGCCAGCAGCTTGCCAGAGATCACCGGGGAGCTGTTTTTT.

The rearrangement joins TRBV10-3 to TRBJ1-2, with D possibly being TRBD1 (6 bases). V lost 7 bases and J lost 0, with 21 bases in between. Germline V gene data show CDR1 as ENHRY and CDR2 as SYGVKD. There are 17 residues in the CDR3. In nucleotides, the CDR3 is TGTGCCATCAATGGAGCAGGTCGGACAGCGACTAACTATGGCTACACCTTC. Translating it yields CAINGAGRTATNYGYTF.

A single count supports this clonotype. V is TRBV6-5 and J is TRBJ2-5; D may correspond to TRBD1 or TRBD2 (6 bases each). This CDR3 contains 14 residues. V was clipped by 0 bases and J by 5 bases, with 10 bases between them. The V gene's germline CDR1 is MNHEY and CDR2 SVGAGI. This CDR3 reads CASSYSGGAETQYF. DNA of the CDR3: TGTGCCAGCAGTTACTCGGGGGGCGCGGAGACCCAGTACTTC.

This clonotype was counted at least ten times. The rearrangement uses TRBV10-3 and TRBJ1-4; TRBD1 is a possible D gene (5 bases). The CDR3 covers 15 residues. V dropped 6 bases and J dropped 0 bases, with 11 bases sitting between them. Germline V gene lookup returns CDR1 ENHRY and CDR2 SYGVKD. CDR3 coding DNA: TGTGCCATCAGCCGGGACGGCTCAACTAATGAAAAACTGTTTTTT. Its translation: CAISRDGSTNEKLFF.

The J gene is TRBJ2-6, the V gene TRBV15, with D possibly being TRBD1 or TRBD2 (5 bases each). The length of the CDR3 is 14 residues. V was clipped by 5 bases and J by 2 bases, with 7 bases between them. Germline assignment: CDR1 LNHNV and CDR2 YYDKDF (reference sequence). The DNA for the CDR3 is TGTGCCACCAGCGGGGGTACTGGGGCCAACGTCCTGACTTTC. This translates into CATSGGTGANVLTF.

This clonotype was recorded at least ten times. This sequence joins TRBV29-1 and TRBJ2-7; D gene ambiguous. Germline loops: CDR1 SQVTM, CDR2 ANQGSEA. This CDR3 region has 11 residues. Trimming left V 6 bases short and J 2 bases short, with 8 bases between. CDR3 amino acids: CSVFDTYEQYF. The CDR3 coding sequence is TGCAGCGTCTTTGATACCTACGAGCAGTACTTC.

This clonotype was detected a few times. The J gene is TRBJ2-1, the V gene TRBV20-1; D possibly corresponds to TRBD2 (6 bases). The germline V gene has CDR1 DFQATT and CDR2 SNEGSKA (reference sequence). This CDR3 is 14 amino acids long. Trimming took 3 bases from V and 7 from J, leaving 16 bases between them. The CDR3 bases are TGCAGTGCTAGTCTGGTAAGGAGGGTAAATGAGCAGTTCTTC. Its protein product is CSASLVRRVNEQFF.

J is TRBJ2-7 and V is TRBV5-6, with D tentatively TRBD2 (6 bases). In germline, CDR1 is SGHDT, CDR2 YYEEEE. This CDR3 is built from 15 residues. V was clipped by 1 base and J by 3 bases, with 14 bases between them. CDR3 amino acids: CASSLRWGSGYEQYF. CDR3 DNA: TGTGCCAGCAGCTTGAGGTGGGGTAGCGGCTACGAGCAGTACTTC.